The rows below give T cell receptor beta chains drawn from one sample of a study of OX40 agonist ivuxolimab in advanced cancers. Assay: immunoSEQ multiplex PCR; the TCRdb copy retains only in-frame clones and omits some. The sample contains 40,000 or so clones, roughly 87% of which appear only once. The material was CD4+ or CD8+ T cells sorted from blood, obtained in a trial of the OX40 agonist ivuxolimab. The receptors here all came from an adult with an advanced solid tumor such as melanoma, head and neck, liver or kidney cancer. Each CDR3 is given with its conserved first and last residue. D genes are given only for firm matches. The listing skips clone size in some rows; elsewhere it reads once, few, many or a size class.

cdr3_aa	cdr3_nt	j_call	d_call	v_call	cdr3_length	clone_size
CASRRLASSYNEQFF	TGTGCCAGCAGGAGACTAGCGAGCTCCTACAATGAGCAGTTCTTC	TRBJ2-1	TRBD2	TRBV2	15	NA
CASSIDAGIGNYGYTF	TGTGCCAGTAGTATAGATGCGGGGATTGGGAACTATGGCTACACCTTC	TRBJ1-2	NA	TRBV19	16	NA
CASSLVAGAYNSPLHF	TGTGCCAGCAGCTTGGTGGCCGGGGCCTATAATTCACCCCTCCACTTT	TRBJ1-6	NA	TRBV5-6	16	NA
CASAGQGYNEQFF	TGTGCCAGCGCGGGACAGGGATACAATGAGCAGTTCTTC	TRBJ2-1	TRBD1	TRBV11-2	13	NA
CASSQEAGSNQPQHF	TGCGCCAGCAGCCAAGAGGCAGGGAGCAATCAGCCCCAGCATTTT	TRBJ1-5	NA	TRBV4-1	15	NA
CASSPSRGISEKLFF	TGTGCCAGCTCACCATCTCGGGGGATCAGTGAAAAACTGTTTTTT	TRBJ1-4	NA	TRBV18	15	NA
CASSLGGVYNEQFF	TGTGCCAGCAGTTTGGGGGGAGTATACAATGAGCAGTTCTTC	TRBJ2-1	NA	TRBV6-5	14	NA
CASSYSRTSGGSQETQYF	TGTGCCAGTAGCTATTCAAGGACTAGCGGGGGGTCTCAAGAGACCCAGTACTTC	TRBJ2-5	TRBD2	TRBV19	18	NA
CASSDHSTATGGNQPQHF	TGTGCCAGTAGTGACCACTCTACCGCGACAGGGGGAAATCAGCCCCAGCATTTT	TRBJ1-5	TRBD1	TRBV19	18	NA
CASSPLLAGQETQYF	TGTGCCAGCAGTCCCCTCCTAGCGGGGCAAGAGACCCAGTACTTC	TRBJ2-5	TRBD2	TRBV28	15	NA
CASRYRAGNTIYF	TGTGCCAGCAGGTACAGGGCTGGAAACACCATATATTTT	TRBJ1-3	NA	TRBV6-5	13	NA
CASSQEAGYEQYF	TGTGCCAGCAGCCAAGAGGCCGGCTACGAGCAGTACTTC	TRBJ2-7	NA	TRBV4-2	13	NA
CASSPTPTGELFF	TGTGCCAGCAGCCCGACCCCGACCGGGGAGCTGTTTTTT	TRBJ2-2	NA	TRBV28	13	NA
CASAKEGVTEAFF	TGTGCCAGCGCAAAGGAGGGAGTCACTGAAGCTTTCTTT	TRBJ1-1	NA	TRBV18	13	NA
CASSLYRDSPYEQYF	TGCGCCAGCAGCTTATACCGGGACAGCCCCTACGAGCAGTACTTC	TRBJ2-7	TRBD1	TRBV5-1	15	once
CASSPGQGGYEQYF	TGTGCCAGCAGCCCCGGACAGGGAGGGTACGAGCAGTACTTC	TRBJ2-7	NA	TRBV5-4	14	once
CASSQRLTQGMNTEAFF	TGTGCCAGCAGCCAACGACTTACCCAGGGGATGAACACTGAAGCTTTCTTT	TRBJ1-1	NA	TRBV4-2	17	NA
CASSLGQGDTGELFF	TGTGCCAGCAGCTTGGGACAGGGAGACACCGGGGAGCTGTTTTTT	TRBJ2-2	TRBD1	TRBV7-9	15	NA
CASSPPHNNEQFF	TGTGCCAGCAGCCCACCCCACAACAATGAGCAGTTCTTC	TRBJ2-1	NA	TRBV5-4	13	NA
CASSPIGAGFYGYTF	TGTGCCAGCAGTCCTATAGGGGCAGGCTTCTATGGCTACACCTTC	TRBJ1-2	NA	TRBV27	15	once
CASSLQAGPNTGELFF	TGTGCCAGCAGCTTACAAGCAGGGCCGAACACCGGGGAGCTGTTTTTT	TRBJ2-2	NA	TRBV7-8	16	once
CASSTQEGYGYTF	TGTGCCAGCAGCACCCAGGAAGGCTATGGCTACACCTTC	TRBJ1-2	NA	TRBV7-9	13	NA
CASSQARDNYGYTF	TGTGCCAGCAGCCAAGCCCGGGACAACTATGGCTACACCTTC	TRBJ1-2	NA	TRBV11-2	14	NA
CASSRSRDLGDLYQETQYF	TGTGCCAGTAGTAGGTCCCGGGACTTAGGGGACTTGTACCAAGAGACCCAGTACTTC	TRBJ2-5	NA	TRBV19	19	NA
CASSPNPGTGKETQYF	TGTGCCAGCAGCCCCAATCCTGGGACAGGTAAAGAGACCCAGTACTTC	TRBJ2-5	TRBD1	TRBV9	16	NA
CASSWGTGVSYEQYF	TGTGCCAGCAGTTGGGGGACAGGGGTTTCCTACGAGCAGTACTTC	TRBJ2-7	TRBD1	TRBV27	15	NA
CASRRVAGYEQYF	TGTGCCAGCCGCAGGGTAGCAGGTTACGAGCAGTACTTC	TRBJ2-7	NA	TRBV27	13	NA
CASSPTGDYRYEQYF	TGTGCCAGCTCACCTACCGGAGACTATCGCTACGAGCAGTACTTC	TRBJ2-7	NA	TRBV18	15	NA
CASITGADEQYF	TGTGCCAGCATAACAGGGGCGGACGAGCAGTACTTC	TRBJ2-7	TRBD1	TRBV2	12	NA
CASSPWRGAEETQYF	TGCGCCAGCAGCCCTTGGCGGGGGGCGGAGGAGACCCAGTACTTC	TRBJ2-5	TRBD2	TRBV5-1	15	NA
CASSQFRPGRATNEKLFF	TGTGCCAGCAGCCAATTCCGACCGGGGAGGGCAACTAATGAAAAACTGTTTTTT	TRBJ1-4	NA	TRBV16	18	NA
CASTGTRKTRASYEQYF	TGTGCCAGCACGGGGACACGAAAAACCCGAGCGTCCTACGAGCAGTACTTC	TRBJ2-7	NA	TRBV28	17	NA
CASSIGQTNEQFF	TGTGCCAGTAGTATCGGGCAGACCAATGAGCAGTTCTTC	TRBJ2-1	NA	TRBV19	13	NA
CASRTGFNQPQHF	TGTGCCAGCAGGACAGGGTTCAATCAGCCCCAGCATTTT	TRBJ1-5	TRBD1	TRBV28	13	NA
CASRPTVSNQPQHF	TGTGCCAGCAGACCAACAGTTAGCAATCAGCCCCAGCATTTT	TRBJ1-5	NA	TRBV27	14	NA